Below, 8 T cell receptor beta chains from the same sample are listed, as sequenced in a study of blood T cells in healthy people across ages. Primed by a sample-barcoded 5' primer and a J-beta primer mix, a second PCR proceeded for about 6 to 11 cycles. TCRdb passed the 5' RACE reads through MiXCR, listing each CDR3 protein once. The sample carries 600,000 to 1,000,000 distinct CDR3 sequences, roughly 60% recorded once. Sequences were obtained from blood. The receptors were gathered from a man aged 25-45 years in good health.

This clonotype has just one count. The J gene is TRBJ2-1, the V gene TRBV5-5; tentatively, D is TRBD2 (5 bases). CDR3 length: 16 amino acids. V lost 5 bases and J lost 0, with 15 bases in between. The V gene's germline CDR1 is SGHKS and CDR2 YYEKEE (reference sequence). The CDR3 DNA reads as TGTGCCAGCAGACACGGCGGTGACTACTCCTACAATGAGCAGTTCTTC. Its translation: CASRHGGDYSYNEQFF.

CDR3 sequence reads: CASSFSPSSGEQYF. CDR3 nucleotides: TGTGCCAGCAGCTTCTCCCCCAGCTCCGGCGAGCAGTACTTC. The chain employs TRBV7-3 and TRBJ2-7; the D is unclear. Looked up from germline, CDR1 is SGHTA and CDR2 is FQGTGA. CDR3 size: 14 residues. Trimming removed 3 bases from V and 6 bases from J, with 15 bases in between.

This clonotype is a singleton in its sample. The chain links TRBV5-1 to TRBJ2-3; D not certain. The CDR3 covers 15 residues. Germline-derived CDR1 and CDR2 are SGHRS and YFSETQ. Trimming stripped 5 bases from V and 4 bases from J, with 17 bases between. CDR3 nucleotides: TGCGCCAGCAGAAGAGAGGCGGCTTGGGCAGATACGCAGTATTTT. It encodes CASRREAAWADTQYF.

The chain employs TRBV13 and TRBJ2-3; 9 bases align to TRBD1. The V and J ends lost 3 bases and 5 bases, in that order; junction bases with no gene match: 9. CDR1 and CDR2 from the germline V gene are PRHDT and FYEKMQ (reference sequence). The CDR3 loop spans 16 amino acids. CDR3 amino acids: CASSFGDREWGDTQYF. In DNA, the CDR3 is TGTGCCAGCAGCTTCGGGGACAGGGAATGGGGAGATACGCAGTATTTT.

The chain carries TRBV10-3 and TRBJ1-2, with 7 bases identical to TRBD1. The CDR3 is 21 amino acids. After removal of 10 bases from V and 7 bases from J, the junction contained 36 bases not matched to a gene. Germline V lookup: CDR1 ENHRY, CDR2 SYGVKD. CDR3 loop: CATFGPTGLELLSRNIRGYTF. CDR3 in DNA: TGTGCCACCTTTGGGCCGACAGGGTTAGAACTACTTTCCCGGAACATCCGTGGCTACACCTTC.

About this clonotype itself: The junction departs from germline at one end; a sequencing error may be responsible. The CDR3 is CSARGGSLYNEQYF. CDR3 nucleotides: TGCAGTGCCAGAGGGGGGAGTCTGTACAATGAGCAGTACTTC. J is TRBJ2-1 and V is TRBV20-1; D tentatively fits TRBD1 or TRBD2 (6 bases each). The J call is in doubt because the DNA end fits TRBJ2-7 better. CDR3 length equals 14 residues. From germline, CDR1 is DFQATT and CDR2 SNEGSKA (reference sequence).

This sequence joins TRBV11-3 and TRBJ2-1; 8 bases map to TRBD1. V dropped 6 bases and J dropped 7; count of bases not matched to a gene: 14. From germline, CDR1 is SGHNT and CDR2 YENEEA. There are 16 residues in the CDR3. The CDR3 DNA sequence: TGTGCCAGCAGTCCCCGGCTCAGGGGGCGCGAAAATGAGCAGTTCTTC. Protein product: CASSPRLRGRENEQFF.

The CDR3 reads CASSPTGQSYEQYF. The CDR3 nucleotides read TGTGCCAGCAGTCCCACTGGACAGTCCTACGAGCAGTACTTC. The genes are TRBV27 and TRBJ2-7, with D maybe TRBD1 (6 bases). V lost 5 bases, J lost 1 base, and 12 bases lay in between. The CDR3 totals 14 residues. The germline CDR1 and CDR2 sequences are MNHEY and SMNVEV (reference sequence).